This TCR beta chain was recovered during a study of T cells after yellow fever vaccination. Study as a whole: When fractions had low cell numbers, they were prepared with SMART-Seq v4 Ultra Low Input.

Study-wide findings and caveats: Clonotypes appearing in both CD4 and CD8 compartments existed, and their share was small. Reappearance after the booster was observed for most primary-vaccination clones (roughly 97% CD4, less than 90% CD8). Abundant clonotypes (contaminants from the bulk population) could be present in FACS-sorted repertoires.

Comment on this clonotype: What it recognizes is unknown.

The CDR3 extends over 14 amino acids. Trimming removed 5 bases at V and 7 bases at J, with 15 bases between. Germline V gives CDR1 SEHNR, CDR2 FQNEAQ (reference sequence). From the 5' RACE reads, TCRdb called clonotypes with MiXCR, one entry per CDR3 protein. The sample consists of approximately 330,000 distinct CDR3 sequences, around 13% of them appearing once. The receptor comes from a man between 18 and 35 years old who received the YFV17D yellow fever vaccine. The chain combines TRBV7-9 with TRBJ2-1, with D uncertain. This sample comprised CD4+ T cells sorted from PBMCs, obtained 15 days after the yellow fever booster vaccination. The CDR3 DNA reads as TGTGCCAGCAGCCGTTTTGACGGGTTGAATGAGCAGTTCTTC. Amino acid sequence: CASSRFDGLNEQFF.